The entry that follows covers one T cell receptor (beta chain) sequence. No antigen is known for it. Germline V gene lookup returns CDR1 ENHRY and CDR2 SYGVKD. V was pared by 4 bases and J by 5 bases, with 9 bases of the junction left unmatched. CDR3 length equals 16 residues. TCRdb re-called the 5' RACE reads through MiXCR, storing one row per CDR3 protein. The profile shows approximately 260,000 distinct CDR3 sequences, 10% to 15% of them singletons. These data come from a study of T cells after yellow fever vaccination. Study-wide points: Booster sampling recovered most clones from primary vaccination (around 97% CD4, around 90% CD8). Just a small share of clonotypes turned up in the CD4 compartment as well as the CD8 compartment.

Sequences were derived from CD4+ T cells sorted from PBMCs, sampled 45 days after the yellow fever booster vaccination. This clonotype was obtained from a man younger than 45 who received the YFV17D yellow fever vaccine. J is TRBJ2-2 and V is TRBV10-3, with TRBD2 matching over 8 bases. CDR3 loop: CAISGGAGEETGELFF. The CDR3 nucleotides are TGTGCCATCAGTGGGGGAGCGGGAGAGGAGACCGGGGAGCTGTTTTTT.